The 24 T cell receptor beta chains presented below share a single source sample, sequenced in a study of beta chain features in type 1 diabetes. Isolated RNA was reverse transcribed in full, so expressed TCRB transcripts were sequenced. Generated by immunoSEQ multiplex PCR, the TCRdb table keeps only in-frame clones and is missing some. The sample records around 160,000 clones, around 50% being singletons. Sequencing was performed on Tregs from blood. The source is a man aged 18 to 29 in good health.

This clone was observed a handful of times. This chain joins TRBV7-2 and TRBJ2-1, with a tentative D call TRBD2 (5 bases). Germline CDR1 and CDR2: SGHTA and FQGNSA. The CDR3 has 18 residues. Trimming cost V 2 bases and J 8 bases, with 25 bases left between them. The CDR3 DNA is TGTGCCAGCAGCTTATCGGGCGGGTTTATCAGAAAAAATCATGAGCAGTTCTTC. Translation gives CASSLSGGFIRKNHEQFF.

The chain combines TRBV7-9 with TRBJ2-1; TRBD2 might be the D (6 bases). There are 15 residues in the CDR3. Trimming took off 5 bases at V and 8 bases at J, with 19 bases between the two ends. Germline values: CDR1 SEHNR, CDR2 FQNEAQ (reference sequence). DNA for the CDR3: TGTGCCAGCAGCCCGAGCGGGTGGGGGGTCGATGAGCAGTTCTTC. It yields the protein CASSPSGWGVDEQFF.

The V gene is TRBV5-4, the J gene TRBJ2-7; TRBD1 matches 8 bases. Germline V gene sequence: CDR1 SGHNT, CDR2 YYREEE (reference sequence). Trimming removed 5 bases from V and 6 bases from J; junction bases left unmatched: 7. This CDR3 contains 13 residues. The CDR3 DNA sequence: TGTGCCAGCAGTTCGGACAGGGTGTTCGAGCAGTACTTC. Protein: CASSSDRVFEQYF.

The V call is TRBV6-5, the J call TRBJ1-5; D call uncertain. Trimming stripped 5 bases from V and 0 bases from J, with 11 bases between. CDR3 length equals 15 residues. Germline values: CDR1 MNHEY, CDR2 SVGAGI. The CDR3 is CASSLDYNSNQPQHF. For the CDR3, the DNA is TGTGCCAGCAGTCTTGACTATAATAGCAATCAGCCCCAGCATTTT.

The V call is TRBV6-5, the J call TRBJ1-4, with D possibly matching TRBD1 (5 bases). The germline V gene has CDR1 MNHEY and CDR2 SVGAGI. The CDR3 runs to 15 residues. V was cut by 5 bases and J by 4 bases, with 14 bases left in between. CDR3 DNA sequence: TGTGCCAGCAGTCGTATGACAGTAAATAATGAAAAACTGTTTTTT. Translating it yields CASSRMTVNNEKLFF.

This clone occurred a few times. V usage is TRBV7-9 and J usage is TRBJ1-1; TRBD1 aligns across 7 bases. The CDR3 has 14 residues. V gave up 5 bases and J gave up 3 bases; unmatched junction bases: 6. Germline assignment: CDR1 SEHNR and CDR2 FQNEAQ (reference sequence). The DNA of the CDR3 is TGTGCCAGCAGCACACACAGGGGCGACACTGAAGCTTTCTTT. Encoded protein: CASSTHRGDTEAFF. Based on the CDR3 plus reference TRBV7-9 and TRBJ1-1, the full variable domain is DTGVSQNPRHKITKRGQNVTFRCDPISEHNRLYWYRQTLGQGPEFLTYFQNEAQLEKSRLLSDRFSAERPKGSFSTLEIQRTEQGDSAMYLCASSTHRGDTEAFFGQGTRLTVV.

The rearrangement uses TRBV18 and TRBJ2-1, with a weak D call TRBD2 (7 bases). V lost 0 bases and J lost 6, with 15 bases in between. This CDR3 has 16 residues. The germline V gene encodes CDR1 KGHSH and CDR2 LQKENI. This CDR3 reads CASSPPAGAPINEQFF. CDR3 DNA: TGTGCCAGCTCACCACCGGCGGGGGCGCCTATCAATGAGCAGTTCTTC.

Points on this clone: Here the CDR3 omits its conserved ending phenylalanine or tryptophan, so a read error is the likely source. The DNA is left out, because the CDR3 cannot be placed on it with certainty; the CDR3 is given as TCRdb lists it. The rearrangement joins TRBV28 to TRBJ1-1; the table's D gene call, TRBD1, was not cross checked with the DNA. Germline CDR1 reads MDHEN; CDR2 reads SYDVKM. A total of 13 residues make up the CDR3, ends included. The CDR3 region is CASSSSDSPTGFG.

This clone has only a few counts. The chain combines TRBV29-1 with TRBJ2-5; D unresolved. Trimming pared 7 bases from V and 2 bases from J, leaving 14 bases between. This CDR3 has 13 residues. From germline, CDR1 is SQVTM and CDR2 ANQGSEA. The CDR3 loop reads CSGQNRVQETQYF. Written as DNA, the CDR3 is TGCAGCGGCCAGAACAGAGTTCAAGAGACCCAGTACTTC.

This clone was picked up a small number of times. The rearrangement links TRBV7-2 to TRBJ2-3; D is perhaps TRBD2 (5 bases). The CDR3 spans 15 residues. Germline V gene data show CDR1 as SGHTA and CDR2 as FQGNSA. With 2 bases removed from V and 2 bases from J, the gap between germline ends came to 11 bases. CDR3 loop: CASSLRGSLTDTQYF. The CDR3 region has the DNA TGTGCCAGCAGCTTACGGGGTTCTCTCACAGATACGCAGTATTTT.

The chain couples TRBV27 to TRBJ2-7; tentatively, D is TRBD1 (5 bases). V was trimmed by 5 bases and J by 1 base, leaving 15 bases between them. In germline, CDR1 is MNHEY, CDR2 SMNVEV (reference sequence). This CDR3 region has 15 residues. The CDR3 nucleotides are TGTGCCAGCAGTGGACAATGGGTATCTTCCTACGAGCAGTACTTC. Translated: CASSGQWVSSYEQYF.

The rearrangement links TRBV19 to TRBJ2-5, with D unresolved. The CDR3 sequence is 15 residues long. Trimming stripped 0 bases from V and 5 bases from J, with 13 bases between. CDR1 is LNHDA and CDR2 is SQIVND in the germline V gene (reference sequence). In nucleotides, the CDR3 is TGTGCCAGTAGTATAGATGCGTGGCGGTCGGAGACCCAGTACTTC. Amino acid sequence: CASSIDAWRSETQYF.

The V call is TRBV7-3, the J call TRBJ2-5, with D perhaps TRBD2 (5 bases). The CDR3 is made up of 13 amino acids. V lost 5 bases and J lost 3, with 10 bases in between. CDR1 is SGHTA, CDR2 FQGTGA, per germline. In nucleotides, the CDR3 is TGTGCCAGCAGCCAAGGACTTGAAGAGACCCAGTACTTC. Its protein product is CASSQGLEETQYF.

The chain carries TRBV19 and TRBJ1-5; unclear D gene. Trimming left V 0 bases short and J 0 bases short, with 12 bases between. The CDR3 has 17 amino acids. In germline, CDR1 is LNHDA, CDR2 SQIVND (reference sequence). In DNA form, the CDR3 reads TGTGCCAGTAGTATAGATACAGCGGAATATAGCAATCAGCCCCAGCATTTT. This gives the protein CASSIDTAEYSNQPQHF.

The chain has TRBV15 and TRBJ1-1; possible D gene TRBD1, 5 bases. The CDR3 loop spans 15 amino acids. Germline loops: CDR1 LNHNV, CDR2 YYDKDF (reference sequence). Between the trimmed V and J ends, which lost 6 bases and 1 base, there was a span of 15 bases. The CDR3 DNA follows: TGTGCCACCAGAGCCAACCAGGGCTGGAACACTGAAGCTTTCTTT. Residues: CATRANQGWNTEAFF. Looking up the rest from reference TRBV15 and TRBJ1-1 gives the full variable domain: DAMVIQNPRYQVTQFGKPVTLSCSQTLNHNVMYWYQQKSSQAPKLLFHYYDKDFNNEADTPDNFQSRRPNTSFCFLDIRSPGLGDTAMYLCATRANQGWNTEAFFGQGTRLTVV.

The V and J genes are TRBV7-3 and TRBJ2-3, with TRBD2 matching over 10 bases. CDR1 is SGHTA, CDR2 FQGTGA, per germline. This CDR3 comprises 16 residues. V lost 2 bases and J lost 3; bases outside the gene matches: 5. This CDR3 reads CASSLGASGRTDTQYF. CDR3 in DNA: TGTGCCAGCAGCTTAGGCGCTAGCGGGAGAACAGATACGCAGTATTTT. The variable domain in full, completed from reference TRBV7-3 and TRBJ2-3, reads GAGVSQTPSNKVTEKGKYVELRCDPISGHTALYWYRQSLGQGPEFLIYFQGTGAADDSGLPNDRFFAVRPEGSVSTLKIQRTERGDSAVYLCASSLGASGRTDTQYFGPGTRLTVL.

The genes are TRBV19 and TRBJ2-7; TRBD1 matches 7 bases. This CDR3 has 14 residues. The trim removed 4 bases at V and 5 bases at J, leaving 8 bases unmatched. Germline V gives CDR1 LNHDA, CDR2 SQIVND (reference sequence). This CDR3 is CASSNPGDRNEQYF. CDR3 bases: TGTGCCAGTAGTAATCCCGGGGACAGAAACGAGCAGTACTTC.

This clone was counted only a few times. The rearrangement joins TRBV28 to TRBJ2-7; D remains unclear. The V gene lost 6 bases and the J gene lost 6 bases, with 9 bases spanning the gap. The CDR3 loop spans 11 amino acids. The germline V gene has CDR1 MDHEN and CDR2 SYDVKM. The CDR3 region is CASRRLGEQYF. The DNA of the CDR3 is TGTGCCAGCAGACGGCTAGGCGAGCAGTACTTC.

This CDR3 reads CASSFQGQGNTGELFF. In DNA form, the CDR3 reads TGTGCCAGCAGCTTCCAGGGACAGGGGAACACCGGGGAGCTGTTTTTT. The V call is TRBV7-9, the J call TRBJ2-2; the match to TRBD1 covers 9 bases. CDR3 size: 16 residues. With V trimmed by 3 bases and J by 1 base, 3 bases remained unmatched. Germline CDR1 SEHNR, CDR2 FQNEAQ (reference sequence).

V and J are TRBV11-2 and TRBJ2-2; 8 bases align to TRBD2. Germline CDR1 is SGHAT and CDR2 is FQNNGV. The CDR3 length is 16 residues. Trimming cost V 5 bases and J 6 bases; bases outside gene matches: 11. CDR3 protein: CASSPRPGGQPGELFF. CDR3 coding DNA: TGTGCCAGCAGCCCCCGTCCGGGGGGGCAGCCCGGGGAGCTGTTTTTT.

This clone was observed a handful of times. This sequence joins TRBV5-1 and TRBJ1-2, with D possibly TRBD1 on 5 matching bases. This CDR3 has 16 amino acids. Germline CDR1 SGHRS, CDR2 YFSETQ. Trimming removed 3 bases from V and 6 bases from J, with 21 bases in between. The CDR3 DNA sequence: TGCGCCAGCAGCTACAGGCTTGCCGGCCTTTATCATGGCTACACCTTC. Translated: CASSYRLAGLYHGYTF.

The V gene is TRBV7-9, the J gene TRBJ1-2; 10 bases are a match to TRBD1. The CDR3 extends over 14 amino acids. Per the germline V gene, CDR1 is SEHNR and CDR2 is FQNEAQ (reference sequence). V gave up 3 bases and J gave up 5 bases; unmatched junction bases: 3. CDR3 in DNA: TGTGCCAGCAGCTTTGACAGGGGGCTGTATGGCTACACCTTC. It codes for CASSFDRGLYGYTF. The entire variable domain, with the rest obtained from reference TRBV7-9 and TRBJ1-2, is as follows: DTGVSQNPRHKITKRGQNVTFRCDPISEHNRLYWYRQTLGQGPEFLTYFQNEAQLEKSRLLSDRFSAERPKGSFSTLEIQRTEQGDSAMYLCASSFDRGLYGYTFGSGTRLTVV.

This clone has only a few counts. The genes are TRBV28 and TRBJ1-1, with D possibly being TRBD1 (6 bases). This CDR3 is built from 18 residues. CDR1 and CDR2 from the germline V gene are MDHEN and SYDVKM. V shed 1 base and J shed 1 base, with 19 bases lying between them. The CDR3 bases are TGTGCCAGCAGTTTATCGGCCCATGCCGGGACACGGAACACTGAAGCTTTCTTT. Its protein is CASSLSAHAGTRNTEAFF.

This clone was found once. The chain links TRBV7-2 to TRBJ2-3; D call uncertain. Trimming removed 8 bases at V and 0 bases at J, with 9 bases between. Per germline, CDR1 SGHTA and CDR2 FQGNSA. CDR3 length: 13 amino acids. For the CDR3, the DNA is TGTGCCAGCGGTGGAGACAGCACAGATACGCAGTATTTT. Protein: CASGGDSTDTQYF.